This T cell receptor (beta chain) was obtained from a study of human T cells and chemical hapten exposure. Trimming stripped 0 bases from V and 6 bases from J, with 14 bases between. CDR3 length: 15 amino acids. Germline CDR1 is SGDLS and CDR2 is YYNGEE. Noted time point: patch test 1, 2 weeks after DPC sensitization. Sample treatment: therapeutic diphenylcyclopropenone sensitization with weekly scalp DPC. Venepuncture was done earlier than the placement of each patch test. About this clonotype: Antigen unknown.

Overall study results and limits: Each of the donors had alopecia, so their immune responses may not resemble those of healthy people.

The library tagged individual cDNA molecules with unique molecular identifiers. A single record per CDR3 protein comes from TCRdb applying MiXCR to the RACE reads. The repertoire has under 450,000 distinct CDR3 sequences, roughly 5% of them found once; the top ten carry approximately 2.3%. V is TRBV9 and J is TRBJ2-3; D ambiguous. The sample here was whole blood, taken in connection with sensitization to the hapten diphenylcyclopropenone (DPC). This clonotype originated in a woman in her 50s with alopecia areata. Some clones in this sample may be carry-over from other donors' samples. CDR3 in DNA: TGTGCCAGCAGCGTAGCGGTTGGTTTAGGGGATACGCAGTATTTT. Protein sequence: CASSVAVGLGDTQYF.